The next 14 T cell receptor beta chains were all read from a single sample in a study of T cell responses to AZD1222 COVID-19 vaccine. The repertoire was sequenced with immunoSEQ multiplex PCR; TCRdb's copy has only in-frame clones and lacks some. Seen here are about 96,000 clones, 80% to 90% observed once, and the top ten hold 1.6%. Sample: peripheral blood, taken on day 0 of AZD1222 vaccination. The receptors come from an adult in good health.

The chain has TRBV7-9 and TRBJ2-2, with D perhaps matching TRBD2 (5 bases). Germline V gene lookup returns CDR1 SEHNR and CDR2 FQNEAQ (reference sequence). The CDR3 loop spans 16 amino acids. The V gene lost 7 bases and the J gene lost 4 bases, with 19 bases spanning the gap. The CDR3 sequence: CASTIGRGLRTGELFF. The CDR3 region has the DNA TGTGCCAGCACCATCGGGCGCGGACTGCGCACCGGGGAGCTGTTTTTT.

The chain uses TRBV19 and TRBJ1-5, with TRBD1 identical over 9 bases. The CDR3 loop spans 17 amino acids. Germline trimming cut 5 bases from V and 0 bases from J; bases unmatched to any gene: 8. Looked up from germline, CDR1 is LNHDA and CDR2 is SQIVND (reference sequence). The DNA of the CDR3 is TGTGCCAGTAGTGCCATGACAGGGGGTAATAGCAATCAGCCCCAGCATTTT. Encoded protein: CASSAMTGGNSNQPQHF.

The chain recombines TRBV9 with TRBJ2-5, with 7 nucleotides matching TRBD2. After removal of 3 bases from V and 3 bases from J, the junction contained 5 bases not matched to a gene. In germline, CDR1 is SGDLS, CDR2 YYNGEE. The CDR3 has 14 amino acids. The CDR3 DNA reads TGTGCCAGCAGCGGGTCGGGAGGCAAAGAGACCCAGTACTTC. Translation gives CASSGSGGKETQYF.

This chain links TRBV10-3 with TRBJ1-2, with D tentatively TRBD1 (5 bases). V lost 2 bases and J lost 5, with 15 bases in between. The germline gives CDR1 ENHRY, CDR2 SYGVKD. This CDR3 is built from 15 residues. The CDR3 region is CAISEAGSASYGYTF. DNA for the CDR3: TGTGCCATCAGTGAGGCAGGGAGCGCGAGTTATGGCTACACCTTC.

The CDR3 coding sequence is TGTGCCAGCAGCTTAGAGGCGGTGAACTACAATGAGCAGTTCTTC. Amino acids: CASSLEAVNYNEQFF. The chain joins TRBV11-3 to TRBJ2-1; no clear D gene. CDR3 length: 15 amino acids. The germline V gene encodes CDR1 SGHNT and CDR2 YENEEA. The V end was cut by 0 bases, the J end by 3 bases, with 9 bases between.

The chain combines TRBV7-9 with TRBJ1-2; no definite D call. Germline-derived CDR1 and CDR2 are SEHNR and FQNEAQ (reference sequence). Trimming left V 1 base short and J 4 bases short, with 7 bases between. This CDR3 has 13 residues. CDR3 sequence (DNA): TGTGCCAGCAGCTTAGTTCCGGGCTATGGCTACACCTTC. Amino acids: CASSLVPGYGYTF.

J is TRBJ1-2 and V is TRBV7-9; a possible D gene is TRBD1 (6 bases). The CDR3 is made up of 16 amino acids. V gave up 0 bases and J gave up 4 bases, with 15 bases separating them. The germline V gene has CDR1 SEHNR and CDR2 FQNEAQ (reference sequence). The CDR3 coding sequence is TGTGCCAGCAGCTTAGCAACAGGGCTCTGGAGCTATGGCTACACCTTC. Its protein is CASSLATGLWSYGYTF.

The CDR3 here is CASKGYGYTF. The CDR3 region has the DNA TGTGCCAGCAAAGGCTATGGCTACACCTTC. The gene calls are TRBV2 and TRBJ1-2; D ambiguous. The CDR3 has 10 amino acids. V dropped 7 bases and J dropped 4 bases, with 4 bases sitting between them. CDR1 is SNHLY and CDR2 is FYNNEI in the germline V gene.

The DNA for the CDR3 is TGTGCCAGCAGCTTAGTATCTGCGGGGGCGGACGATACGCAGTATTTT. Residues: CASSLVSAGADDTQYF. The genes are TRBV11-1 and TRBJ2-3; maybe TRBD2 (7 bases). Trimming cost V 1 base and J 6 bases, with 17 bases left between them. The CDR3 consists of 16 residues. Germline V gene data show CDR1 as SGHAT and CDR2 as FQDESV (reference sequence).

The V gene is TRBV9, the J gene TRBJ2-7; 7 bases are shared with TRBD1. Germline V gives CDR1 SGDLS, CDR2 YYNGEE. This CDR3 comprises 15 residues. V shed 1 base and J 2 bases; nucleotides not matched to a gene: 6. CDR3 in DNA: TGTGCCAGCAGCGTAAATGAGGGGGCCACCTACGAGCAGTACTTC. This codes for CASSVNEGATYEQYF.

In this sample, this clone turned up once. The chain combines TRBV6-5 with TRBJ1-1; D is uncertain. V was trimmed by 6 bases and J by 5 bases, leaving 13 bases between them. The V gene's germline CDR1 is MNHEY and CDR2 SVGAGI. The length of the CDR3 is 13 residues. CDR3 residues: CASRAKTQTEAFF. The CDR3 region has the DNA TGTGCCAGCAGGGCTAAAACCCAGACTGAAGCTTTCTTT.

This clone was observed a handful of times. V gene TRBV6-2 or TRBV6-3 combines with J gene TRBJ2-1; the D is unclear. V was shortened by 6 bases and J by 7 bases, with 7 bases between the two germline ends. CDR1 is MNHEY, CDR2 SVGEGT, per germline. The CDR3 is 11 residues long. CDR3 sequence reads: CASSHGNEQFF. CDR3 sequence (DNA): TGTGCCAGCAGCCACGGGAATGAGCAGTTCTTC.

The chain carries TRBV7-9 and TRBJ1-6; D is ambiguous. V gave up 1 base and J gave up 13 bases, with 17 bases separating them. The V gene's germline CDR1 is SEHNR and CDR2 FQNEAQ (reference sequence). The CDR3 is 15 residues long. Here the CDR3 DNA reads TGTGCCAGCAGCTTAGAGGCTACAGAAAGTTCGCCCCTCCACTTT. Translation: CASSLEATESSPLHF.

This sequence joins TRBV14 and TRBJ1-2; no definite D call. V shed 4 bases and J shed 1 base, with 10 bases lying between them. Germline CDR1 is SGHDN and CDR2 is FVKESK. This CDR3 spans 14 amino acids. The CDR3, as DNA: TGTGCCAGCAGCCGGGGAGGACGTAACTATGGCTACACCTTC. The encoded protein is CASSRGGRNYGYTF.